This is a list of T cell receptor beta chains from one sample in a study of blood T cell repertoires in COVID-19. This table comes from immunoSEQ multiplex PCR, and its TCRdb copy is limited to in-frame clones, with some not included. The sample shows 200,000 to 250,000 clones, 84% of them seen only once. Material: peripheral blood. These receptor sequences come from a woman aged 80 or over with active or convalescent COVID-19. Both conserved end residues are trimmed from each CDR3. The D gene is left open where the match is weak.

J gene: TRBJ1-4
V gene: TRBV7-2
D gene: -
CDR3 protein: ASSRAGFEKLF

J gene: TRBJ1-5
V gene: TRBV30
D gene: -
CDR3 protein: AWSVSSLSNQPQH

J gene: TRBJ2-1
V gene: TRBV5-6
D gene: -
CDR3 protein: ASSLVFRGNHNEQF

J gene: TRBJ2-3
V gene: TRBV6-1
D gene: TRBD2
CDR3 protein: ASREDTWEGDTQY

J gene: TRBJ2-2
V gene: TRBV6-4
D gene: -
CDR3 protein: ASSDSGGNTGELF

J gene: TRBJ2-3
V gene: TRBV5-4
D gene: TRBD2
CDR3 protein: ASSPGTSGETSADTQY

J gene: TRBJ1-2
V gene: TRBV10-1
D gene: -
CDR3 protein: ASRPDSPGYT

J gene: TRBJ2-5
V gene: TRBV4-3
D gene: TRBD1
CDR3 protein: ASSQTGEETQY

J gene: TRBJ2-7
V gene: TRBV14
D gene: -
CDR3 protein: ASSHNRGPAEQY

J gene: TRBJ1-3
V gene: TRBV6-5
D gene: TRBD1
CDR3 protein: ATVQGAGNTIY

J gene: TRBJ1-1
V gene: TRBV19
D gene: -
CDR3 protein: ASSIDLGPEAF

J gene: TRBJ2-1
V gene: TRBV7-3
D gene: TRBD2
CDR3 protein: ASSRTSGDNEQF

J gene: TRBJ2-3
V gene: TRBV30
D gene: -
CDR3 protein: AWSVHGESGTDTQY

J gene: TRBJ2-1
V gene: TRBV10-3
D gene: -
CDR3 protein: AISGRPGSSYNEQF

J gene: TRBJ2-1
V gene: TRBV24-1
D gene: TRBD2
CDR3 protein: ATSEAGGYEQF

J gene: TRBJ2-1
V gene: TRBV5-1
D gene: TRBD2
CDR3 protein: ASSPDPAGGPYNEQF

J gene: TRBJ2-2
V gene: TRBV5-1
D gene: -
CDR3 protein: ASSLAAGELF

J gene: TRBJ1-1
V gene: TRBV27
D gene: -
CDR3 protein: ASSITGTRTEAF

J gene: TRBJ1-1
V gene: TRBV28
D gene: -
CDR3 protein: ASSFSGSLNTEAF

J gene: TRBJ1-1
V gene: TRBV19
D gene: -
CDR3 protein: ASSIQGMGKTEAF

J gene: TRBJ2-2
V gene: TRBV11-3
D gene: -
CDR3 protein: ASSRVRTGELF

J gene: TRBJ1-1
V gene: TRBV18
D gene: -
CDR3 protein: ASSLQGETEAF

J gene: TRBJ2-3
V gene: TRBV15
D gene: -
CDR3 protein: ATSRDWDTQY